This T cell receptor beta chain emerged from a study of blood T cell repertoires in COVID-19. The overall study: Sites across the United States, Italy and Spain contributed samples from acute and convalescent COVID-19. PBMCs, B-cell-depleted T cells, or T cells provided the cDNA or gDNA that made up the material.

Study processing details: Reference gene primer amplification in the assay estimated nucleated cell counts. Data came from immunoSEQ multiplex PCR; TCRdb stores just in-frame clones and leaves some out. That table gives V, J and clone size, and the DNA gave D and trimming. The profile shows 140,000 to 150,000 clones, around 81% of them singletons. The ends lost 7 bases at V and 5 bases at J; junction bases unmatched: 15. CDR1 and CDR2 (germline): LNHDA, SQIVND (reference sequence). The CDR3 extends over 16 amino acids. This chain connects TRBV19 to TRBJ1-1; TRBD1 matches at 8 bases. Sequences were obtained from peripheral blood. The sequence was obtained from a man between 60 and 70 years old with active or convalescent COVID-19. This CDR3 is CASTPGGWTGWTEAFF. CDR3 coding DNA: TGTGCCAGTACACCTGGGGGATGGACAGGGTGGACTGAAGCTTTCTTT.